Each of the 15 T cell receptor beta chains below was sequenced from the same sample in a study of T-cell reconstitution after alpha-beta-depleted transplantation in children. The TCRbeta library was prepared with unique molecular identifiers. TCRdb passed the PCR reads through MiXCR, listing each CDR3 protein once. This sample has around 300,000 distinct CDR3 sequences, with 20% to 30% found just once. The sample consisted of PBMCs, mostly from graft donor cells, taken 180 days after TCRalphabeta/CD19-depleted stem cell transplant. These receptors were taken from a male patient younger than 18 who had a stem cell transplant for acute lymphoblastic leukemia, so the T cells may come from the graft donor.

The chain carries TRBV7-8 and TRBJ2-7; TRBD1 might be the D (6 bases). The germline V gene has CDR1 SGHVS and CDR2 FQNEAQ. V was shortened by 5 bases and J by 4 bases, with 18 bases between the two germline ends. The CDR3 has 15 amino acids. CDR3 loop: CASSLQGLLRYEQYF. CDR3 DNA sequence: TGTGCCAGCAGCCTACAGGGCCTTCTACGTTACGAGCAGTACTTC.

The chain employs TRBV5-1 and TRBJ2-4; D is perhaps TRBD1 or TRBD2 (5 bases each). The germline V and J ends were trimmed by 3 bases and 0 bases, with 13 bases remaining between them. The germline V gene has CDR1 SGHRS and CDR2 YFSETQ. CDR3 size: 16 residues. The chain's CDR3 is CASSSGPSPAKNIQYF. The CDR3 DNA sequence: TGCGCCAGCAGCTCGGGACCGAGCCCAGCCAAAAACATTCAGTACTTC.

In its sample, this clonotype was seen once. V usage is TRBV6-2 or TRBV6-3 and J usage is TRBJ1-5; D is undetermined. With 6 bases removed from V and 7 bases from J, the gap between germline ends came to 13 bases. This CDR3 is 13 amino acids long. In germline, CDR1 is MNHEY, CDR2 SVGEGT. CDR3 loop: CASRYVEGQPQHF. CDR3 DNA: TGTGCCAGCAGATACGTGGAGGGCCAGCCCCAGCATTTT.

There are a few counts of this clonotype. CDR3 DNA: TGTGCCAGCAGCAAAGTCGGGACAAAAGCCAGGGGACAAAAACTGTTTTTT. This encodes CASSKVGTKARGQKLFF. The chain combines TRBV21-1 with TRBJ1-4; TRBD1 is the table's D call, not checked against the DNA. TRBV21-1 is described as a pseudogene. The CDR3 covers 17 residues.

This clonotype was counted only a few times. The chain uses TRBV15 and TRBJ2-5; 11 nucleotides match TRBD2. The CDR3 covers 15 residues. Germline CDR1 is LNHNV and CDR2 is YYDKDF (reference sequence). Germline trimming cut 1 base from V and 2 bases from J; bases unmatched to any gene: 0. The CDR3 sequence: CATSRVAGGQETQYF. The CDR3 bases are TGTGCCACCAGCAGAGTAGCGGGAGGGCAAGAGACCCAGTACTTC. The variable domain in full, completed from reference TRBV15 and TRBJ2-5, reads DAMVIQNPRYQVTQFGKPVTLSCSQTLNHNVMYWYQQKSSQAPKLLFHYYDKDFNNEADTPDNFQSRRPNTSFCFLDIRSPGLGDTAMYLCATSRVAGGQETQYFGPGTRLLVL.

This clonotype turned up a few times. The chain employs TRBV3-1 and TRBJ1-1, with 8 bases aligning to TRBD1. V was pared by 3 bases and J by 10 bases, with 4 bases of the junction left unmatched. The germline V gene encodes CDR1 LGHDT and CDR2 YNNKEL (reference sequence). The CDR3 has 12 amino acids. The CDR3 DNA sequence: TGTGCCAGCAGCCAGACAGGGGTTGGAGCTTTCTTT. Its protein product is CASSQTGVGAFF.

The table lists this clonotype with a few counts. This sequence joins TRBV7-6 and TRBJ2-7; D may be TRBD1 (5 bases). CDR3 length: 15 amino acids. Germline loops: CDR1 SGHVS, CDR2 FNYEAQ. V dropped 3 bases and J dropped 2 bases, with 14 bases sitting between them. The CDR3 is CASSLGPVRAYEQYF. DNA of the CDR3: TGTGCCAGCAGCTTGGGCCCGGTCAGGGCCTACGAGCAGTACTTC.

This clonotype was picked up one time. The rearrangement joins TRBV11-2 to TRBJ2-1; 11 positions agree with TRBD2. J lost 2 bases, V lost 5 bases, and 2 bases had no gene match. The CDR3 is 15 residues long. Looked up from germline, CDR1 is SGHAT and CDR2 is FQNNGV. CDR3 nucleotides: TGTGCCAGCAGCAGACTAGCGGGAACCTACAATGAGCAGTTCTTC. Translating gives CASSRLAGTYNEQFF. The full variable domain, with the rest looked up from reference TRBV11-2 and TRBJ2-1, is EAGVAQSPRYKIIEKRQSVAFWCNPISGHATLYWYQQILGQGPKLLIQFQNNGVVDDSQLPKDRFSAERLKGVDSTLKIQPAKLEDSAVYLCASSRLAGTYNEQFFGPGTRLTVL.

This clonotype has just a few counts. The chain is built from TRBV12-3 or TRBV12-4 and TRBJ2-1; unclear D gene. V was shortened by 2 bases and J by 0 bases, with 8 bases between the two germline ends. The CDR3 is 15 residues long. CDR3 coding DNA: TGTGCCAGCAGTTTATGGCGGAGCTCCTACAATGAGCAGTTCTTC. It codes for CASSLWRSSYNEQFF.

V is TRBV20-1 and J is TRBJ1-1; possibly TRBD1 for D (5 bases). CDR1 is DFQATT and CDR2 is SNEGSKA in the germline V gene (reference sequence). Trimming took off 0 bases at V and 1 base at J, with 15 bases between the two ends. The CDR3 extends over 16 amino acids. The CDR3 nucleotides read TGCAGTGCTAGAGATTTCGGGGCCCCGACGAACACTGAAGCTTTCTTT. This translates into CSARDFGAPTNTEAFF.

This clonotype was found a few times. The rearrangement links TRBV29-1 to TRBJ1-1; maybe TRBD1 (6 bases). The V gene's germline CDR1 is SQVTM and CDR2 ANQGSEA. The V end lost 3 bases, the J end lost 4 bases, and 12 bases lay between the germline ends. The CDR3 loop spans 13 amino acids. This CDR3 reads CSVDGGWVTEAFF. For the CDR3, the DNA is TGCAGCGTTGATGGGGGCTGGGTCACTGAAGCTTTCTTT.

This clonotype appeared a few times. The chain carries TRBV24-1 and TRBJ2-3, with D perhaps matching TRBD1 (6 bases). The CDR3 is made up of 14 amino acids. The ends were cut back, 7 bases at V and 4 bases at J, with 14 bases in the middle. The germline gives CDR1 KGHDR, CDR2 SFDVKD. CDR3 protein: CATSIAAGADTQYF. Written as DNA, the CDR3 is TGTGCCACCAGCATAGCTGCAGGGGCAGATACGCAGTATTTT.

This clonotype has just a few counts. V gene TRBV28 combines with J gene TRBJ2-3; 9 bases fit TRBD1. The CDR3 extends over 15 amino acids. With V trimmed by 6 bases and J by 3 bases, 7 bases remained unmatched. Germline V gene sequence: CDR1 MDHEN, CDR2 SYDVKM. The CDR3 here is CASSHRGRGTDTQYF. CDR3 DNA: TGTGCCAGCAGCCACAGGGGGCGGGGGACAGATACGCAGTATTTT.

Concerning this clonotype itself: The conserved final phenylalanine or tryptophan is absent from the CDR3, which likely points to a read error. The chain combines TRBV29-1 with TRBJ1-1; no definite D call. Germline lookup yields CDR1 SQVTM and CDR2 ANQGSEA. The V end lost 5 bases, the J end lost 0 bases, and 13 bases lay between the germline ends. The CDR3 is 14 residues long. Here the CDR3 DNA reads TGCAGCGTTCCAGGCCACTATTTGAACACTGAAGCTTTCTCT. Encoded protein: CSVPGHYLNTEAFS.

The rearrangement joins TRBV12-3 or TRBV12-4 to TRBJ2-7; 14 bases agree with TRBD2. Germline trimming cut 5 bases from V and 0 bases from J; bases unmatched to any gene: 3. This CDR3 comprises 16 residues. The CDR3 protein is CASSRTSGRFSYEQYF. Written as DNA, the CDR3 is TGTGCCAGCAGTCGGACTAGCGGGAGGTTCTCCTACGAGCAGTACTTC.